These 16 T cell receptor beta chains share one sample of origin, sequenced in a study of cytomegalovirus exposure and HLA in healthy donors. 13 Jbeta primers and 60 Vbeta primers were used for the PCR. Assay: immunoSEQ multiplex PCR; the TCRdb copy retains only in-frame clones and omits some. Of some 130,000 clones listed, more than 80% are singletons. The specimen was PBMCs. These receptors were collected from a woman between 35 and 50 years old in good health and CMV-seropositive.

V and J are TRBV6-1 and TRBJ1-3; D gene ambiguous. The CDR3 is 15 amino acids. The V gene's germline CDR1 is MNHNS and CDR2 SASEGT. Deletions cut 0 bases from V and 0 bases from J, with 6 bases between. CDR3 sequence (DNA): TGTGCCAGCAGTGAAGCCTCCCGCTCTGGAAACACCATATATTTT. It is translated as CASSEASRSGNTIYF.

In nucleotides, the CDR3 is TGCGCCAGCAGCCCCGGGACAGGGGATAATGAAAAACTGTTTTTT. Encoded protein: CASSPGTGDNEKLFF. The chain uses TRBV5-1 and TRBJ1-4; 10 bases align to TRBD1. Per germline, CDR1 SGHRS and CDR2 YFSETQ. The CDR3 has 15 amino acids. V shed 4 bases, J shed 4 bases, and the junction held 4 bases outside the gene matches. Using reference TRBV5-1 and TRBJ1-4 for the parts outside the CDR3, the full variable domain is KAGVTQTPRYLIKTRGQQVTLSCSPISGHRSVSWYQQTPGQGLQFLFEYFSETQRNKGNFPGRFSGRQFSNSRSEMNVSTLELGDSALYLCASSPGTGDNEKLFFGSGTQLSVL.

This chain joins TRBV5-1 and TRBJ2-3, with a possible D match to TRBD2 (6 bases). The germline V gene has CDR1 SGHRS and CDR2 YFSETQ. Trimming cost V 0 bases and J 4 bases, with 9 bases left between them. This CDR3 has 14 residues. The CDR3 DNA is TGCGCCAGCAGCTTGGCGGGGGTTTCAGATACGCAGTATTTT. Translated: CASSLAGVSDTQYF. Supplemented by reference TRBV5-1 and TRBJ2-3, the full variable domain reads KAGVTQTPRYLIKTRGQQVTLSCSPISGHRSVSWYQQTPGQGLQFLFEYFSETQRNKGNFPGRFSGRQFSNSRSEMNVSTLELGDSALYLCASSLAGVSDTQYFGPGTRLTVL.

CDR3 sequence reads: CASSLGAGVMTDTQYF. As DNA, the CDR3 is TGTGCCAGCAGCTTAGGAGCGGGAGTCATGACAGATACGCAGTATTTT. The chain links TRBV7-2 to TRBJ2-3, with 8 nucleotides matching TRBD2. CDR1 is SGHTA, CDR2 FQGNSA, per germline. The length of the CDR3 is 16 residues. J gave up 3 bases and V 1 base, and 6 bases lay outside the gene matches.

The genes are TRBV6-5 and TRBJ1-2; perhaps TRBD1 as D (6 bases). The V gene's germline CDR1 is MNHEY and CDR2 SVGAGI. The CDR3 extends over 15 amino acids. Trimming removed 4 bases from V and 7 bases from J, with 19 bases in between. The CDR3 loop reads CASSSSPQGIGGYTF. The CDR3 bases are TGTGCCAGCAGTTCCTCCCCTCAGGGGATAGGTGGCTACACCTTC.

This chain connects TRBV19 to TRBJ2-1; TRBD1 agrees at 12 bases. The CDR3 consists of 17 residues. The V gene's germline CDR1 is LNHDA and CDR2 SQIVND (reference sequence). J gave up 7 bases and V 5 bases, and 12 bases lay outside the gene matches. The chain's CDR3 is CASSPPAGTGGLNEQFF. The CDR3 DNA reads as TGTGCCAGTAGTCCCCCAGCGGGGACAGGGGGCCTGAATGAGCAGTTCTTC.

The rearrangement uses TRBV2 and TRBJ1-2, with no clear D. The CDR3 loop spans 12 amino acids. Trimming left V 4 bases short and J 9 bases short, with 12 bases between. Germline V gene data show CDR1 as SNHLY and CDR2 as FYNNEI. CDR3 region: CASSVLQISYTF. For the CDR3, the DNA is TGTGCCAGCAGTGTATTACAGATCAGCTACACCTTC.

V is TRBV10-3 and J is TRBJ1-1, with a tentative D call TRBD1 (6 bases). The CDR3 is 14 residues long. Germline assignment: CDR1 ENHRY and CDR2 SYGVKD. V was trimmed by 2 bases and J by 4 bases, leaving 11 bases between them. The CDR3 DNA reads as TGTGCCATCAGTGAGGGGCAGGGGATCACTGAAGCTTTCTTT. Its protein product is CAISEGQGITEAFF.

This chain uses TRBV5-1 with TRBJ2-1, with 8 nucleotides matching TRBD2. This CDR3 region has 15 residues. CDR1 and CDR2 (germline): SGHRS, YFSETQ. After removal of 4 bases from V and 0 bases from J, the junction contained 3 bases not matched to a gene. Here the CDR3 reads CASSEAGGSYNEQFF. The CDR3 coding sequence is TGCGCCAGCAGCGAGGCGGGAGGCTCCTACAATGAGCAGTTCTTC.

The V call is TRBV15, the J call TRBJ1-4, with a tentative D call TRBD1 (6 bases). The CDR3 totals 16 residues. Germline lookup yields CDR1 LNHNV and CDR2 YYDKDF (reference sequence). V was shortened by 1 base and J by 8 bases, with 17 bases between the two germline ends. CDR3 sequence reads: CATSRGGGGPGEKLFF. CDR3 nucleotides: TGTGCCACCAGCAGAGGAGGGGGAGGGCCTGGGGAAAAACTGTTTTTT. The full variable domain, completed using reference TRBV15 and TRBJ1-4, is DAMVIQNPRYQVTQFGKPVTLSCSQTLNHNVMYWYQQKSSQAPKLLFHYYDKDFNNEADTPDNFQSRRPNTSFCFLDIRSPGLGDTAMYLCATSRGGGGPGEKLFFGSGTQLSVL.

The V and J genes are TRBV6-5 and TRBJ2-7; the match to TRBD1 covers 8 bases. Germline lookup yields CDR1 MNHEY and CDR2 SVGAGI. The CDR3 sequence is 14 residues long. V was pared by 6 bases and J by 4 bases, with 8 bases of the junction left unmatched. The CDR3 DNA sequence: TGTGCCAGCAGCCCGACAGGGGAAGGGTACGAGCAGTACTTC. Its translation is CASSPTGEGYEQYF.

V usage is TRBV27 and J usage is TRBJ2-1, with D unclear. The length of the CDR3 is 16 residues. Germline lookup yields CDR1 MNHEY and CDR2 SMNVEV (reference sequence). The ends were cut back, 5 bases at V and 2 bases at J, with 16 bases in the middle. DNA for the CDR3: TGTGCCAGCAGTAGCTCCAACCCTTATCCCTACAATGAGCAGTTCTTC. Protein product: CASSSSNPYPYNEQFF.

The V gene is TRBV6-5, the J gene TRBJ1-5, with a tentative D call TRBD1 (6 bases). Germline CDR1 reads MNHEY; CDR2 reads SVGAGI. The CDR3 contains 14 residues. The V end lost 5 bases, the J end lost 6 bases, and 14 bases lay between the germline ends. The CDR3 here is CASSAALGGQPQHF. In nucleotides, the CDR3 is TGTGCCAGCAGTGCTGCATTAGGGGGTCAGCCCCAGCATTTT.

This chain uses TRBV2 with TRBJ2-5, with D possibly matching TRBD1 (6 bases). The DNA end favors TRBJ2-7, so the J call may be wrong. There are 14 residues in the CDR3. Germline V gives CDR1 SNHLY, CDR2 FYNNEI. The CDR3 sequence: CASYQGRMSYEQYF. CDR3 nucleotide sequence: TGTGCCAGCTACCAGGGGAGAATGTCCTACGAGCAGTACTTC.

The chain has TRBV15 and TRBJ1-1; weak D call: TRBD1 (5 bases). The V gene lost 4 bases and the J gene lost 0 bases, with 6 bases spanning the gap. CDR3 length: 13 residues. Germline assignment: CDR1 LNHNV and CDR2 YYDKDF (reference sequence). The CDR3 is CATSKGMNTEAFF. Written as DNA, the CDR3 is TGTGCCACCAGCAAGGGGATGAACACTGAAGCTTTCTTT.

This chain joins TRBV7-9 and TRBJ1-5; D gene unclear. Trimming took off 1 base at V and 2 bases at J, with 15 bases between the two ends. The CDR3 spans 17 residues. Germline V gene sequence: CDR1 SEHNR, CDR2 FQNEAQ (reference sequence). This CDR3 reads CASSLGMGDTGNQPQHF. The CDR3 DNA sequence: TGTGCCAGCAGCTTAGGTATGGGAGATACCGGCAATCAGCCCCAGCATTTT.